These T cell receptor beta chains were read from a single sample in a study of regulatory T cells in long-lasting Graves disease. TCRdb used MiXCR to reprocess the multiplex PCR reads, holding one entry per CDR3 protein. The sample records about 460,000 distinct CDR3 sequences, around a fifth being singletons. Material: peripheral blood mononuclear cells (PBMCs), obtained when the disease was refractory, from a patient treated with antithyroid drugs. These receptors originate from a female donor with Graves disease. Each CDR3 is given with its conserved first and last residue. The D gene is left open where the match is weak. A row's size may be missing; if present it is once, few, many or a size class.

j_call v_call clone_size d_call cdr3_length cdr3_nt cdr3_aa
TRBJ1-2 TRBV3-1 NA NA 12 TGTGCCAGCAGCCACCGCTACTATGGCTACACCTTC CASSHRYYGYTF
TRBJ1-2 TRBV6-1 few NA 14 TGTGCCAGCAGGGTACAGGGTTGGAGTATGGCTTTCACCTTC CASRVQGWSMAFTF
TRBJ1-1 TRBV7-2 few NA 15 TGTGCCAGCAGCTTAGTTTGGGGAGGGGGCACTGAAGCTTTCTTT CASSLVWGGGTEAFF
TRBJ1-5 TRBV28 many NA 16 TGTGCCAGCACCCTTTATAAGCTGGAGGGGAATCAGCCCCAGCATTTT CASTLYKLEGNQPQHF
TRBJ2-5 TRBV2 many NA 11 TGTGCCAGCGCAACCCAAGAGACCCAGTACTTC CASATQETQYF
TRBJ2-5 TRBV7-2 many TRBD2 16 TGTGCCAGCAGCCCAGTAGGAGCGGGAGGTTGGGAGACCCAGTACTTC CASSPVGAGGWETQYF
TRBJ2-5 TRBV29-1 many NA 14 TGCAGCGTTGGGACCGGGACATTCCAAGAGACCCAGTACTTC CSVGTGTFQETQYF
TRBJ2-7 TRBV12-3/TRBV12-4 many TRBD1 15 TGTGCCAGCAGTTTCCTTGACAGGGGGGTAGGCGAGCAGTACTTC CASSFLDRGVGEQYF
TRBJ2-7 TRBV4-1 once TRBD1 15 TGCGCCAGCAGCCAGGGATCAGGGGGCTCCTACGAGCAGTACTTC CASSQGSGGSYEQYF
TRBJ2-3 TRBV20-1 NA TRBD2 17 TGCAGTGCTAGAGGCCATTCGCGGGGGACCCGCACAGACACGCAGTATTTT CSARGHSRGTRTDTQYF
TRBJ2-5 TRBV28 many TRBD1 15 TGTGCCAGCAGACCACCGGGACAGGGGCTCCCGACCCAGTACTTC CASRPPGQGLPTQYF
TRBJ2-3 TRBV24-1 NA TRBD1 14 TGTGCCACCAGAGGACAGGGGACGCCAGATACGCAGTATTTT CATRGQGTPDTQYF
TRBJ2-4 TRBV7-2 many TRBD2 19 TGTGCCAGCAGCTTAATGGTAGCGGGAGACTCGACAGACAAAAACATTCAGTACTTC CASSLMVAGDSTDKNIQYF
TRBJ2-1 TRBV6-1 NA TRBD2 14 TGTGCCAGCAGACAAAGCGGGGTAAACAATGAGCAGTTCTTC CASRQSGVNNEQFF
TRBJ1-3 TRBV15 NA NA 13 TGTGCCACCAGCAGAGGAATTGGAAACACCATATATTTT CATSRGIGNTIYF
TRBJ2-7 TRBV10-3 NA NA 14 TGTGCCATCAGTGCCGGGACTCCTTTCTACGAGCAGTACTTC CAISAGTPFYEQYF
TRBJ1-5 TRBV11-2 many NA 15 TGTGCCAGCAGCTTAGTTTCAGGGGCCAATCAGCCCCAGCATTTT CASSLVSGANQPQHF
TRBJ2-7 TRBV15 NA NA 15 TGTGCCACCAGCAGAGATAGAGGGGGGGCCTTGGGGCAGTACTTC CATSRDRGGALGQYF
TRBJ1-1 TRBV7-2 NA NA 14 TGTGCCAGCAGCTTTATCCTCCCCAACACTGAAGCTTTCTTT CASSFILPNTEAFF
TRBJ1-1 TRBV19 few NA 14 TGTGCCAGTAGTTGGGAACTGGTGGACACTGAAGCTTTCTTT CASSWELVDTEAFF
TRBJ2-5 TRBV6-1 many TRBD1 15 TGTGCCAGCAGTGCGACAGGGGGACGGTTAGAGACCCAGTACTTC CASSATGGRLETQYF
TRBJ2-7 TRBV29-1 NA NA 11 TGCAGCGGGCGGACATTCTACGAGCAGTACTTC CSGRTFYEQYF
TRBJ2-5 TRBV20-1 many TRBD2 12 TGCAGTGCCGCGGGACTAGCGGAGACCCAGTACTTC CSAAGLAETQYF
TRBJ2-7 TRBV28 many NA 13 TGTGCCAGCAGTCCCCCCCAAACTGCCGAGCAGTACTTC CASSPPQTAEQYF
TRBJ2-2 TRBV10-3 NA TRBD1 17 TGTGCCATTCGAGGTTCCCTTCGACAGGGCTCCACCGGGGAGCTGTTTTTT CAIRGSLRQGSTGELFF
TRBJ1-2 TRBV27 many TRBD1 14 TGTGCCAGCAGTGCCGGACAGGGCCTCTATGGCTACACCTTC CASSAGQGLYGYTF